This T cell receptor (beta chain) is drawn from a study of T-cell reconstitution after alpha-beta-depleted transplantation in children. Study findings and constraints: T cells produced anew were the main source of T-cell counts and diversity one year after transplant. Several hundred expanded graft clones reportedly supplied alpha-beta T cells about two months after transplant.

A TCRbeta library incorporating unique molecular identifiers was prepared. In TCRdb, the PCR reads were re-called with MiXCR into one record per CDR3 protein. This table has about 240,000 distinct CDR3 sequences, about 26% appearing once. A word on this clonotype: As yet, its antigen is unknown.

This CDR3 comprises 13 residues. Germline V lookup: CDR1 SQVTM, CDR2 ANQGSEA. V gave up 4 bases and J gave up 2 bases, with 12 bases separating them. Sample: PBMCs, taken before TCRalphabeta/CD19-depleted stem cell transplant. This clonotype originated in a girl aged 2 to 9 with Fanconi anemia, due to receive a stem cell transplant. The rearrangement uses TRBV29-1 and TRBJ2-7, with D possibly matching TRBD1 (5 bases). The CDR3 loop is CSVGSMGPYEQYF. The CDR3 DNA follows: TGCAGCGTTGGATCAATGGGGCCCTACGAGCAGTACTTC.